Below, 21 T cell receptor beta chains from the same sample are listed, as sequenced in a study of breast tumors, draining lymph nodes, adjacent tissues. Samples came from axillary lymph nodes draining the breast cancer. TCRdb re-called the multiplex PCR reads through MiXCR, storing one row per CDR3 protein. Here the sample spans approximately 210,000 distinct CDR3 sequences, under 40% being singletons. Sample: axillary lymph node tissue. These TCRs come from a female donor with breast cancer. Some clones in this sample may be carry-over from other donors' samples.

This clonotype was observed many times. This chain joins TRBV5-8 and TRBJ2-1; D is unclear. Germline-derived CDR1 and CDR2 are SGHTS and YDEGEE. There are 14 residues in the CDR3. Trimming left V 4 bases short and J 5 bases short, with 13 bases between. CDR3 nucleotides: TGTGCCAGCAGCAAGGCTCCTGTAAACAATGAGCAGTTCTTC. Translated: CASSKAPVNNEQFF.

The chain employs TRBV3-1 and TRBJ1-4, with 7 bases that match TRBD1. The V gene end was trimmed by 6 bases and the J gene end by 8 bases; junction bases not matched to a gene: 6. The CDR3 runs 13 residues. Germline-derived CDR1 and CDR2 are LGHDT and YNNKEL (reference sequence). The CDR3 DNA follows: TGTGCCAGCAGACAGGGGTCGACCGAAAAACTGTTTTTT. Residues: CASRQGSTEKLFF.

This clonotype has a count of ten or more. One junction end does not reproduce the germline sequence, and a read error may be involved. The chain recombines TRBV20-1 with TRBJ1-2, with 7 bases matching TRBD1. Germline lookup yields CDR1 DFQATT and CDR2 SNEGSKA (reference sequence). The CDR3 spans 12 residues. This chain's CDR3 is CSARQGGYGSTF. DNA for the CDR3: TGCAGTGCAAGACAGGGTGGCTATGGCTCCACCTTC.

In regard to this clonotype: One base away lies a much larger clone, so this may be a sequencing read error. V is TRBV18 and J is TRBJ1-2; TRBD1 might be the D (6 bases). The CDR3 is 16 amino acids. Germline CDR1 and CDR2: KGHSH and LQKENI. The CDR3 bases are TGTGTCAGCTCACCCCTGGCAGGGGCATATAACTATGGCTACACCTTC. Its protein is CVSSPLAGAYNYGYTF.

The CDR3 region is CASSATSGRWETQYF. The DNA of the CDR3 is TGTGCCAGCAGCGCGACTAGCGGGAGATGGGAGACCCAGTACTTC. This sequence joins TRBV11-3 and TRBJ2-5, with 12 bases aligning to TRBD2. This CDR3 region has 15 residues. After removal of 5 bases from V and 5 bases from J, the junction contained 6 bases not matched to a gene. The germline V gene has CDR1 SGHNT and CDR2 YENEEA. Using reference TRBV11-3 and TRBJ2-5 for the parts outside the CDR3, the full variable domain is EAGVVQSPRYKIIEKKQPVAFWCNPISGHNTLYWYLQNLGQGPELLIRYENEEAVDDSQLPKDRFSAERLKGVDSTLKIQPAELGDSAVYLCASSATSGRWETQYFGPGTRLLVL.

The chain links TRBV30 to TRBJ1-4, with D maybe TRBD1 (5 bases). The V end was cut by 4 bases, the J end by 7 bases, with 13 bases between. Germline lookup yields CDR1 GTSNPN and CDR2 SVGIG (reference sequence). The CDR3 loop spans 13 amino acids. This chain's CDR3 is CAWNGVGPEKLFF. CDR3 in DNA: TGTGCCTGGAACGGAGTGGGGCCTGAAAAACTGTTTTTT.

This clonotype was seen at least ten times. V and J are TRBV7-9 and TRBJ1-2, with 9 bases aligning to TRBD1. J was trimmed by 8 bases and V by 2 bases; bases with no gene match: 9. Germline V gives CDR1 SEHNR, CDR2 FQNEAQ (reference sequence). This CDR3 spans 15 amino acids. CDR3 residues: CASSLTRQGVSGYTF. CDR3 coding DNA: TGTGCCAGCAGCTTAACTCGACAGGGGGTTTCAGGCTACACCTTC.

The genes are TRBV29-1 and TRBJ2-1; D gene ambiguous. The germline V gene has CDR1 SQVTM and CDR2 ANQGSEA. This CDR3 is 15 amino acids long. V was trimmed by 8 bases and J by 0 bases, leaving 17 bases between them. The CDR3 DNA reads as TGCAGCACCATAGAGGTAGTCAGCTCCTACAATGAGCAGTTCTTC. This encodes CSTIEVVSSYNEQFF.

About this clonotype: Being one base from a much bigger clone, this may be a read error. The chain is built from TRBV5-6 and TRBJ2-3, with D tentatively TRBD2 (6 bases). Germline CDR1 and CDR2: SGHDT and YYEEEE. V gave up 1 base and J gave up 4 bases, with 13 bases separating them. The CDR3 length is 15 residues. The DNA for the CDR3 is TGTGCCAGCAGCTTGACGCCCCCGGGGGCAGATACGCAGTATTTT. It specifies CASSLTPPGADTQYF.

At least ten counts were recorded for this clonotype. V is TRBV15 and J is TRBJ2-1, with D hard to call. Trimming pared 5 bases from V and 5 bases from J, leaving 16 bases between. The CDR3 contains 15 residues. Germline assignment: CDR1 LNHNV and CDR2 YYDKDF (reference sequence). In DNA form, the CDR3 reads TGTGCCACCAGCGGGTCTGACGCGTACGACAATGAGCAGTTCTTC. This translates into CATSGSDAYDNEQFF.

The chain is built from TRBV7-3 and TRBJ2-1; 7 bases align to TRBD2. From germline, CDR1 is SGHTA and CDR2 FQGTGA. V lost 8 bases to trimming and J lost 1 base; unmatched junction nucleotides: 5. This CDR3 contains 14 residues. The CDR3 loop reads CASGIAGSYNEQFF. The CDR3 coding sequence is TGTGCCAGCGGAATAGCGGGTTCCTACAATGAGCAGTTCTTC.

The chain joins TRBV9 to TRBJ2-5; no clear D. The CDR3 extends over 15 amino acids. The germline V and J ends were trimmed by 3 bases and 1 base, with 13 bases remaining between them. From germline, CDR1 is SGDLS and CDR2 YYNGEE. The CDR3 DNA follows: TGTGCCAGCAGCGGGGGTGGCCGAGTCCAAGAGACCCAGTACTTC. Protein: CASSGGGRVQETQYF.

This clonotype showed up many times. The rearrangement joins TRBV7-9 to TRBJ2-6; D perhaps matches TRBD1 (5 bases). This CDR3 region has 19 residues. The germline V and J ends were trimmed by 6 bases and 0 bases, with 21 bases remaining between them. Germline V lookup: CDR1 SEHNR, CDR2 FQNEAQ (reference sequence). In DNA, the CDR3 is TGTGCCAGCAGACCCGCCGAAACGGCAGGGTCCTCTGGGGCCAACGTCCTGACTTTC. This gives the protein CASRPAETAGSSGANVLTF. Filled out from reference TRBV7-9 and TRBJ2-6, the complete variable domain reads DTGVSQNPRHKITKRGQNVTFRCDPISEHNRLYWYRQTLGQGPEFLTYFQNEAQLEKSRLLSDRFSAERPKGSFSTLEIQRTEQGDSAMYLCASRPAETAGSSGANVLTFGAGSRLTVL.

This chain joins TRBV5-1 and TRBJ2-1, with 9 nucleotides matching TRBD2. CDR3 length: 13 amino acids. Germline CDR1 SGHRS, CDR2 YFSETQ. V lost 4 bases to trimming and J lost 8 bases; unmatched junction nucleotides: 4. The CDR3 here is CASSSGRIDEQFF. CDR3 DNA: TGCGCCAGCAGCAGCGGGAGGATTGATGAGCAGTTCTTC.

At least ten counts were recorded for this clonotype. The chain employs TRBV5-6 and TRBJ2-1, with D perhaps being TRBD1 or TRBD2 (5 bases each). There are 14 residues in the CDR3. CDR1 and CDR2 from the germline V gene are SGHDT and YYEEEE. V was cut by 4 bases and J by 0 bases, with 8 bases left in between. The CDR3 protein is CASSPGSSYNEQFF. CDR3 nucleotide sequence: TGTGCCAGCAGCCCAGGGAGCTCCTACAATGAGCAGTTCTTC.

This clonotype was observed at least ten times. This chain uses TRBV7-9 with TRBJ2-3; TRBD2 agrees at 16 bases. Germline V gene lookup returns CDR1 SEHNR and CDR2 FQNEAQ (reference sequence). This CDR3 region has 17 residues. Trimming removed 5 bases from V and 1 base from J; junction bases left unmatched: 3. CDR3 bases: TGTGCCAGCAGCGGGACTAGCGGGAGGGATCGCACAGATACGCAGTATTTT. Its protein is CASSGTSGRDRTDTQYF.

In the case of this clonotype: This CDR3 fails to terminate in the conserved phenylalanine or tryptophan, so it likely reflects a read error. The chain combines TRBV10-3 with TRBJ1-5; a possible D gene is TRBD1 (6 bases). Germline V gene sequence: CDR1 ENHRY, CDR2 SYGVKD. This CDR3 is 16 amino acids long. The CDR3 region has the DNA TGTGCCAGCAGTGAATCGGGACATTACAGCAATCAGCCCCAGCATGGT. Its translation: CASSESGHYSNQPQHG.

V gene TRBV7-2 combines with J gene TRBJ1-6, with 8 positions matching TRBD1. In germline, CDR1 is SGHTA, CDR2 FQGNSA. J lost 12 bases, V lost 1 base, and 2 bases had no gene match. The CDR3 covers 13 residues. The CDR3 loop reads CASSLGTGKPLHF. The CDR3 bases are TGTGCCAGCAGCTTAGGGACAGGGAAACCCCTCCACTTT.

This clonotype was observed at least ten times. The CDR3 DNA sequence: TGTGCCAGCAGCTCATTTTATGGGGAGAATGAAAAACTGTTTTTT. Translation gives CASSSFYGENEKLFF. This sequence joins TRBV9 and TRBJ1-4; D unresolved. Per germline, CDR1 SGDLS and CDR2 YYNGEE. The length of the CDR3 is 15 residues. The V end lost 4 bases, the J end lost 5 bases, and 15 bases lay between the germline ends.

This clonotype was seen at least ten times. This chain uses TRBV29-1 with TRBJ1-4; 8 bases align to TRBD1. The CDR3 runs to 16 residues. From germline, CDR1 is SQVTM and CDR2 ANQGSEA. Trimming took 6 bases from V and 0 from J; bases not matched to a gene: 9. As DNA, the CDR3 is TGCAGCGTGGTACCGGGACAGGACTCAACTAATGAAAAACTGTTTTTT. Translated, it gives CSVVPGQDSTNEKLFF.

This clonotype was observed at least ten times. The J gene is TRBJ2-5, the V gene TRBV18; 9 positions agree with TRBD2. This CDR3 has 14 amino acids. Trimming took 8 bases from V and 3 from J; bases not matched to a gene: 7. Germline V lookup: CDR1 KGHSH, CDR2 LQKENI. CDR3 loop: CASATGLAKETQYF. The CDR3 DNA is TGTGCCAGCGCGACGGGACTAGCCAAAGAGACCCAGTACTTC. Complete variable domain (other parts from reference TRBV18 and TRBJ2-5): NAGVMQNPRHLVRRRGQEARLRCSPMKGHSHVYWYRQLPEEGLKFMVYLQKENIIDESGMPKERFSAEFPKEGPSILRIQQVVRGDSAAYFCASATGLAKETQYFGPGTRLLVL.